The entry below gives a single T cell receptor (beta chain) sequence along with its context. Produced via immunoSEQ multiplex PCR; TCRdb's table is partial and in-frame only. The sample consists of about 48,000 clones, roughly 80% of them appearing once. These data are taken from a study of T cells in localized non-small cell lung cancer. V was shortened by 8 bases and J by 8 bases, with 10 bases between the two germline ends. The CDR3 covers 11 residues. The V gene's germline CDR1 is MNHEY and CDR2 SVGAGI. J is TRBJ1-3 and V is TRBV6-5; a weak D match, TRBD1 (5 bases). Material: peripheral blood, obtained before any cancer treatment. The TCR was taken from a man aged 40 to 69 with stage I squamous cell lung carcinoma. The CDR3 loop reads CASRRGYTIYF. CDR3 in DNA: TGTGCCAGCCGCCGGGGGTACACCATATATTTT.